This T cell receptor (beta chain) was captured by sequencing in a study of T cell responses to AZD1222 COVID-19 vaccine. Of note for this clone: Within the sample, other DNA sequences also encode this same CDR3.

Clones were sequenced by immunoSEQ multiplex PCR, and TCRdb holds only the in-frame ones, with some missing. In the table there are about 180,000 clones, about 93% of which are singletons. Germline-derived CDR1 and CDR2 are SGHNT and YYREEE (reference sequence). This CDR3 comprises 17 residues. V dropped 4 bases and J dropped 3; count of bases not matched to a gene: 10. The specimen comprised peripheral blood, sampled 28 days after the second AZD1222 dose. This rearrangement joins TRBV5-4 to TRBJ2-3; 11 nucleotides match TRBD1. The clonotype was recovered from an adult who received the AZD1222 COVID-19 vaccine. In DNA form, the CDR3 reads TGTGCCAGCAGCACCTACGGACAGGGGGCGAGTACAGATACGCAGTATTTT. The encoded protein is CASSTYGQGASTDTQYF.